This T cell receptor (beta chain) was sequenced in a study of blood T cell repertoires in COVID-19. Germline V lookup: CDR1 GTSNPN, CDR2 SVGIG (reference sequence). The CDR3 has 15 residues. J was trimmed by 0 bases and V by 5 bases; bases with no gene match: 7. Using immunoSEQ multiplex PCR, the repertoire was profiled, and TCRdb retains in-frame clones only, with some absent. The sample yields around 280,000 clones, approximately 83% seen once. What was sequenced was peripheral blood. The receptor was derived from a woman aged 30 to 39 who had recovered from COVID-19. The rearrangement links TRBV30 to TRBJ1-3, with 7 nucleotides matching TRBD1. The CDR3 DNA sequence: TGTGCCTGGGACTACAGGGGAAGCTCTGGAAACACCATATATTTT. Its protein is CAWDYRGSSGNTIYF. The full variable domain, in which reference TRBV30 and TRBJ1-3 provide the parts outside the CDR3, is SQTIHQWPATLVQPVGSPLSLECTVEGTSNPNLYWYRQAAGRGLQLLFYSVGIGQISSEVPQNLSASRPQDRQFILSSKKLLLSDSGFYLCAWDYRGSSGNTIYFGEGSWLTVV.